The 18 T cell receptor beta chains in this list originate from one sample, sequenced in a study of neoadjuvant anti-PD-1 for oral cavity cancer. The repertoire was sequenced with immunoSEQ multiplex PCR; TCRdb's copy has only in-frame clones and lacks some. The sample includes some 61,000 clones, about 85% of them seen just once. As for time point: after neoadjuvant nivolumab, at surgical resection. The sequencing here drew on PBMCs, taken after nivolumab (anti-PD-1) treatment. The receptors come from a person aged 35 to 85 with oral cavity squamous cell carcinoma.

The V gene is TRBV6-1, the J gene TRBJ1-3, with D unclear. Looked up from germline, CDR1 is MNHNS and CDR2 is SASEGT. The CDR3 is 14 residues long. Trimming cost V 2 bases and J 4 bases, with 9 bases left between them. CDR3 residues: CASSEHGPGNTIYF. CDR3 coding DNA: TGTGCCAGCAGTGAACATGGACCCGGAAACACCATATATTTT.

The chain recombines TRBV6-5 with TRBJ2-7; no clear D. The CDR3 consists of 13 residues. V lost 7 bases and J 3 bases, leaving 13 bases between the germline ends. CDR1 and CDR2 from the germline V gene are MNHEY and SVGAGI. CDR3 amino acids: CASKPYINYEQYF. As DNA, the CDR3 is TGTGCCAGCAAACCGTACATAAACTACGAGCAGTACTTC.

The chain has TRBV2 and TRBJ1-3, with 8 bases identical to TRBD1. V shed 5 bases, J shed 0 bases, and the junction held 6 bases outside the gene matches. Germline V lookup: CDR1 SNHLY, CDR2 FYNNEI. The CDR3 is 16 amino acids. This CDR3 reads CASSPDRASSGNTIYF. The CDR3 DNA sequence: TGTGCCAGCAGTCCGGACAGGGCCTCCTCTGGAAACACCATATATTTT.

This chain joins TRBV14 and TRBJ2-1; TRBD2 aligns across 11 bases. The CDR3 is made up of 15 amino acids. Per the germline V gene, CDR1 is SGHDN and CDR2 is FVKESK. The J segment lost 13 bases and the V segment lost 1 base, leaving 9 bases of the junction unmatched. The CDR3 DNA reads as TGTGCCAGCAGCCAAGGGGGGGGACTAGCGGTGTTCCAGTTCTTC. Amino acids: CASSQGGGLAVFQFF.

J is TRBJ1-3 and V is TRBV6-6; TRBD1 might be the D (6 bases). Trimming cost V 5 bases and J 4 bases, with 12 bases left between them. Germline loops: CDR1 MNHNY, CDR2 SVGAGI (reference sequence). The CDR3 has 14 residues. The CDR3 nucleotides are TGTGCCAGCAGTCGAGGGGACATCGGAAACACCATATATTTT. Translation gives CASSRGDIGNTIYF.

The CDR3 bases are TGTGCCAGTAGATCAGGGGCAGACGGCTCCTACAATGAGCAGTTCTTC. It is translated as CASRSGADGSYNEQFF. This chain connects TRBV19 to TRBJ2-1; D may be TRBD1 (6 bases). The CDR3 sequence is 16 residues long. CDR1 is LNHDA and CDR2 is SQIVND in the germline V gene (reference sequence). V lost 6 bases to trimming and J lost 0 bases, with 15 bases between them.

DNA for the CDR3: TGTGCCAGCAGCCCACGTTGGCGCGACACCGGGGAGCTGTTTTTT. Translated: CASSPRWRDTGELFF. V gene TRBV9 combines with J gene TRBJ2-2; D is uncertain. The CDR3 has 15 amino acids. With 4 bases removed from V and 3 bases from J, the gap between germline ends came to 13 bases. Germline V gene sequence: CDR1 SGDLS, CDR2 YYNGEE.

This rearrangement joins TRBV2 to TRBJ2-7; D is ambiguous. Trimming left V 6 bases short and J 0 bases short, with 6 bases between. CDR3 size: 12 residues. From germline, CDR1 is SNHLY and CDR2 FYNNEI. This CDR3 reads CASRDNSYEQYF. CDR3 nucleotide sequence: TGTGCCAGCAGAGACAACTCCTACGAGCAGTACTTC.

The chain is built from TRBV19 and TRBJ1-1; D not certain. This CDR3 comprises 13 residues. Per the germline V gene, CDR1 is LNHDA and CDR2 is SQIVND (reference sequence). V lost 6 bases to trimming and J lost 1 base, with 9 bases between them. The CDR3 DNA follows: TGTGCCAGTAGCCTCAGGACGAACACTGAAGCTTTCTTT. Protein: CASSLRTNTEAFF.

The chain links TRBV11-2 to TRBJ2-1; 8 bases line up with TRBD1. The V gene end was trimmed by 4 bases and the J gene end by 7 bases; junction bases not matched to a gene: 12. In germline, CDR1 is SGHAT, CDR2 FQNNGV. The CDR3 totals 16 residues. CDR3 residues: CASSSRRAGGANEQFF. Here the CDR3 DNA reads TGTGCCAGCAGCTCTCGGAGGGCAGGGGGCGCGAATGAGCAGTTCTTC.

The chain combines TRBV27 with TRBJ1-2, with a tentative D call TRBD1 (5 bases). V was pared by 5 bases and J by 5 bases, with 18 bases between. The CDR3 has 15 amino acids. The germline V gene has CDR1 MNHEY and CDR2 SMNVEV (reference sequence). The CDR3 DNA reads TGTGCCAGCAGTGCCCGGCTCCTGGGGGGTTATGGCTACACCTTC. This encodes CASSARLLGGYGYTF.

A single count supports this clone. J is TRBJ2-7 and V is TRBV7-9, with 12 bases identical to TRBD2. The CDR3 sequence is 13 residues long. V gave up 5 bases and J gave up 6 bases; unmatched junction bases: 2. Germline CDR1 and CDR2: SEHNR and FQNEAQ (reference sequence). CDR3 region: CASSPGLAGEQYF. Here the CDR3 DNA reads TGTGCCAGCAGCCCGGGACTAGCGGGCGAGCAGTACTTC.

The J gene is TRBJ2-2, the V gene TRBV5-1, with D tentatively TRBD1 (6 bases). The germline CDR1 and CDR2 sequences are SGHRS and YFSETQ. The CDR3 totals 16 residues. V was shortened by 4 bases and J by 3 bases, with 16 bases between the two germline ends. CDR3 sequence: CASSPTLAGDTGELFF. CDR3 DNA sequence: TGCGCCAGCAGCCCGACCTTGGCAGGGGACACCGGGGAGCTGTTTTTT.

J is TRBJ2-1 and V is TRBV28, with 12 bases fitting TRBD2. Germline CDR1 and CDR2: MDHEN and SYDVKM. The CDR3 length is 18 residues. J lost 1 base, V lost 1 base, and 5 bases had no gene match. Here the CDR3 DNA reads TGTGCCAGCAGTTTATCAATCCTAGCGGGAGGGTCCTACAATGAGCAGTTCTTC. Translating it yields CASSLSILAGGSYNEQFF.

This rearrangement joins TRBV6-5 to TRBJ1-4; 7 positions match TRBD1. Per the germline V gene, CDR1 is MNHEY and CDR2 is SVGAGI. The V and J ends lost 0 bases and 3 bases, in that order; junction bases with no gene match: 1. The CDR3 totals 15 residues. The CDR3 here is CASSYSGQPNEKLFF. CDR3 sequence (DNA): TGTGCCAGCAGTTACTCGGGACAGCCTAATGAAAAACTGTTTTTT.

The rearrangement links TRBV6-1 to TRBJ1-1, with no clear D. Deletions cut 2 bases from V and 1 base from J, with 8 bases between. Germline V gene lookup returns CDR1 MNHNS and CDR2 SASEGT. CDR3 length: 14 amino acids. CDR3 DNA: TGTGCCAGCAGTGAATCCCGAGGGAACACTGAAGCTTTCTTT. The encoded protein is CASSESRGNTEAFF.

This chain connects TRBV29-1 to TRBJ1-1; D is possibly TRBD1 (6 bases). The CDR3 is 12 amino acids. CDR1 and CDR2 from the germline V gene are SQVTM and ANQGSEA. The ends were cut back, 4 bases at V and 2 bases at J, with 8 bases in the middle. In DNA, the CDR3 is TGCAGCGTTGGGACAGCAAACACTGAAGCTTTCTTT. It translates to CSVGTANTEAFF.

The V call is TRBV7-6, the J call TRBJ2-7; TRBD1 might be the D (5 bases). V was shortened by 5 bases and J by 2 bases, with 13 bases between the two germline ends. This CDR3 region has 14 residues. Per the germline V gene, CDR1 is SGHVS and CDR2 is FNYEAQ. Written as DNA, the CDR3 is TGTGCCAGCAGCCCAGGGCCAGAGACCTACGAGCAGTACTTC. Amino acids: CASSPGPETYEQYF.